Sequencing of this T cell receptor beta chain was carried out in a study of T cell repertoires in cytomegalovirus infection. Concerning this clonotype itself: The antigen remains undetermined.

TCRdb itself ran the reads through MiXCR, one entry per CDR3 protein. Of 250,000 to 300,000 distinct CDR3 sequences in the sample, around 20% are singletons; the top ten hold around 20%. Unmatched junction bases numbered 16, after V lost 5 bases and J lost 9 bases. The CDR3 covers 16 residues. Germline lookup yields CDR1 SGHTA and CDR2 FQGNSA. V and J are TRBV7-2 and TRBJ1-5; 7 positions match TRBD1. The source material was cultured PBMCs, sampled from culture after CMV antigen stimulation. The TCR originated in a human donor in good health (CMV status not recorded). Some clones in this sample may be carry-over from other donors' samples. CDR3 loop: CASSQRTGTAGGPQHF. The CDR3 DNA reads as TGTGCCAGCAGCCAAAGAACCGGGACAGCGGGGGGGCCCCAGCATTTT.